Here is one T cell receptor beta chain with its context. The source of the sample is a study of CD8 T cells in Susac syndrome. The RNA input was roughly 0.5 to 1 ug, and it was reverse transcribed with random hexamers. TCRdb independently ran MiXCR on the immunoSEQ multiplex PCR reads; one entry per CDR3 protein. The profile shows some 150,000 distinct CDR3 sequences, 95% of them singletons. The junction had 8 bases not matched to a gene; V was cut back by 1 base and J by 2 bases. Germline CDR1 reads MGHDK; CDR2 reads SYGVNS. The CDR3 covers 16 residues. This rearrangement joins TRBV25-1 to TRBJ2-7; TRBD1 aligns across 7 bases. Specimen: CD4+ T cells from PBMCs. The TCR was taken from a human donor with Susac syndrome. CDR3: CASSESTGQWPYEQYF. The CDR3 DNA reads TGTGCCAGCAGTGAATCGACGGGACAGTGGCCCTACGAGCAGTACTTC.